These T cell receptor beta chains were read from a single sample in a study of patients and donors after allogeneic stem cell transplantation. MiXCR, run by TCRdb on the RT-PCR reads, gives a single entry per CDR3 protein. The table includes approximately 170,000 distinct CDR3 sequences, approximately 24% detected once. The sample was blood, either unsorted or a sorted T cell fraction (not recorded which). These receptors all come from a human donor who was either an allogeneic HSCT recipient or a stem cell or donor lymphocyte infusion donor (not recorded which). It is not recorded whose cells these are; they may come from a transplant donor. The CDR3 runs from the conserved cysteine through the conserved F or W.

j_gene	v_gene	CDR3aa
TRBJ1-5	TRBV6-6	CASSYSYRDRVSNQPQHF
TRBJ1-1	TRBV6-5	CASSYPDQTEAFF
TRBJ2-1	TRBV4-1	CASSRPPFLANEQFF
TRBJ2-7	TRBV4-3	CASSQNLQGGEQYF
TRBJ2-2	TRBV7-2	CASSLGFTGELFF
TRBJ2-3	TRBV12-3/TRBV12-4	CASSLRLAGRYTQYF
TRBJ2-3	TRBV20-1	CSAPLAGGIWTDTQYF
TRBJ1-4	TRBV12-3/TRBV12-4	CASSRSTSTPNEKLFF
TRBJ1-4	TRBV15	CATSKRARREKLFF
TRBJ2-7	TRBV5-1	CASSRQGSSYEQYF
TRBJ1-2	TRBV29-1	CSDENRDGYTF
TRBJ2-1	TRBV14	CASSHFYGLTTGDEQFF
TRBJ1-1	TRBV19	CASSYRGGDQNTEAFF
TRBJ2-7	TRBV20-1	CSARAAHLATYEQYF
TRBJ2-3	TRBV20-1	CSAIWTSTDTQYF
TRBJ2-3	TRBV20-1	CSARDSQEGPDTQYF
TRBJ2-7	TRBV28	CASSLLAYSYEQYF
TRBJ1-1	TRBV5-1	CASSLVWGGHTEAFF
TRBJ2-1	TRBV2	CASRTASGAYNEQFF
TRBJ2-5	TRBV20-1	CSALGETQYF
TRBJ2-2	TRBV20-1	CSARTGHNTGELFF
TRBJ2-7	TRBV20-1	CSAREDGYEGQYF
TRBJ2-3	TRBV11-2	CASSSSQGAVGSTQYF
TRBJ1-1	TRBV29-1	CSAGQTNTEAFF
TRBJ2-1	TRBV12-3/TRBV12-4	CASSYNGDNEQFF
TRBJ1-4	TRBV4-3	CASSQDWAGEKLFF
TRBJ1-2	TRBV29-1	CSVNQVYGYTF
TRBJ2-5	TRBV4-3	CASSQQDRGQETQYF
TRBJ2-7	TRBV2	CASRSSGSSYEQYF
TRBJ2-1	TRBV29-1	CSGGGKGPSYNEQFF
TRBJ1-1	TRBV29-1	CSVGEQGMASEAFF
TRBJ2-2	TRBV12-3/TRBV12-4	CASSLGRPGELFF
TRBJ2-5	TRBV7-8	CASSPQPAGLRETQYF
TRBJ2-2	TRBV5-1	CASSFETPTGELFF
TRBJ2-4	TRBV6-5	CASSSAGIKTAKNIQYF
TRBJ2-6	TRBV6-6	CASSKGLRGGGANVLTF
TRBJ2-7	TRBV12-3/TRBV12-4	CASSLQGWVYEQYF
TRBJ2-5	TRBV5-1	CASSRTASGSMETQYF
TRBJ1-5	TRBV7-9	CASSYGTGVMSNQPQHF
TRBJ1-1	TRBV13	CASSPRRGNTEAFF
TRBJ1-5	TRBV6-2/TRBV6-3	CASSEAGDRGPYSNQPQHF
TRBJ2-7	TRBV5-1	CASSLGLAGFYEQYF
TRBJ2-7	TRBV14	CASSQDSYEQYF
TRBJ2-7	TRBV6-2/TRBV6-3	CASSYSVQGREQYF
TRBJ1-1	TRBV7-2	CASSFRGGTEAFF
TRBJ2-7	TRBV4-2	CASSQDPSNRGEQYF
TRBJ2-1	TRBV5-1	CASSLASQGSYNEQFF
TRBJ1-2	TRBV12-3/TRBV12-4	CASSLEKNGYTF
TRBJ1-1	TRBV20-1	CSARGDEGLGEAFF
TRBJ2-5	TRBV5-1	CASSLETGWETQYF